The 21 T cell receptor beta chains given below trace back to one sample, sequenced in a study of cytomegalovirus exposure and HLA in healthy donors. The primer mix had 60 Vbeta and 13 Jbeta primers. Here immunoSEQ multiplex PCR was the method, and the copy in TCRdb shows in-frame clones only, minus some. The sample holds approximately 160,000 clones, roughly 79% seen once. Source material: PBMCs. The receptors come from a man aged 35-49 years in good health and CMV-seronegative.

The genes are TRBV10-3 and TRBJ1-5, with D tentatively TRBD1 (5 bases). CDR1 is ENHRY, CDR2 SYGVKD, per germline. V lost 3 bases and J lost 4, with 13 bases in between. This CDR3 is 15 amino acids long. The CDR3 sequence is CAISDPRQINQPQHF. As DNA, the CDR3 is TGTGCCATCAGTGACCCTCGACAGATTAATCAGCCCCAGCATTTT.

The chain is built from TRBV5-4 and TRBJ2-7, with TRBD1 matching 11 bases. Germline CDR1 and CDR2: SGHNT and YYREEE (reference sequence). This CDR3 has 17 residues. V lost 0 bases to trimming and J lost 2 bases; unmatched junction nucleotides: 7. CDR3 sequence (DNA): TGTGCCAGCAGCTTGGCCGGCGGGGGACAGGGGGCCTACGAGCAGTACTTC. Protein product: CASSLAGGGQGAYEQYF.

The genes are TRBV25-1 and TRBJ2-6; maybe TRBD2 (5 bases). Germline lookup yields CDR1 MGHDK and CDR2 SYGVNS. The CDR3 length is 17 residues. Deletions cut 5 bases from V and 5 bases from J, with 19 bases between. This CDR3 is CASSTQGGSSRANVLTF. The CDR3 DNA reads TGTGCCAGCAGTACCCAAGGTGGGAGTTCGCGGGCCAACGTCCTGACTTTC.

The V call is TRBV19, the J call TRBJ1-5, with D possibly TRBD1 on 5 matching bases. CDR3 length: 14 amino acids. Trimming cost V 2 bases and J 7 bases, with 12 bases left between them. Germline values: CDR1 LNHDA, CDR2 SQIVND (reference sequence). DNA of the CDR3: TGTGCCAGTAGTATACAGGGAAACGGGCAGCCCCAGCATTTT. Its translation: CASSIQGNGQPQHF.

There are a few counts of this clone. The V and J genes are TRBV9 and TRBJ1-3; no firm D call. V was pared by 2 bases and J by 6 bases, with 9 bases between. The CDR3 covers 13 residues. Germline CDR1 SGDLS, CDR2 YYNGEE. The CDR3 coding sequence is TGTGCCAGCAGCGTCAACGAGATAAACACCATATATTTT. Its protein is CASSVNEINTIYF.

The gene calls are TRBV30 and TRBJ2-7, with D unclear. This CDR3 is built from 11 residues. CDR1 is GTSNPN, CDR2 SVGIG, per germline (reference sequence). The V gene lost 4 bases and the J gene lost 2 bases, with 6 bases spanning the gap. The CDR3 DNA is TGTGCCTGGAACAGCCCCTACGAGCAGTACTTC. Translation gives CAWNSPYEQYF.

This clone is categorized as medium-sized. The CDR3 sequence: CASSPSGRWDTGELFF. CDR3 nucleotides: TGTGCCAGCAGCCCTAGCGGGAGGTGGGACACCGGGGAGCTGTTTTTT. This sequence joins TRBV6-4 and TRBJ2-2, with 11 bases that match TRBD2. This CDR3 region has 16 residues. Germline CDR1 reads MRHNA; CDR2 reads SNTAGT. V shed 6 bases and J 3 bases; nucleotides not matched to a gene: 6.

This clone was seen a single time. The CDR3: CASSLPLAGGADTQYF. The CDR3 DNA follows: TGCGCCAGCAGCCTACCTCTAGCAGGAGGCGCAGATACGCAGTATTTT. The chain couples TRBV5-1 to TRBJ2-3; TRBD2 might be the D (5 bases). Germline loops: CDR1 SGHRS, CDR2 YFSETQ. V lost 4 bases to trimming and J lost 4 bases, with 19 bases between them. This CDR3 has 16 residues.

The sample holds a few counts of this clone. The chain has TRBV4-1 and TRBJ2-2; TRBD1 matches at 11 bases. The germline CDR1 and CDR2 sequences are MGHRA and YSYEKL. V was clipped by 7 bases and J by 5 bases; unmatched bases: 12. CDR3 length: 17 residues. The CDR3 protein is CASTVLPGQGGTGELFF. CDR3 bases: TGCGCCAGCACCGTCTTACCGGGACAGGGGGGTACCGGGGAGCTGTTTTTT.

This clone turned up a few times. The chain carries TRBV10-3 and TRBJ1-5; D is unclear. The V gene's germline CDR1 is ENHRY and CDR2 SYGVKD. Trimming took 11 bases from V and 0 from J, leaving 14 bases between them. This CDR3 has 14 amino acids. Written as DNA, the CDR3 is TGTGCCGCGGAGGCAACTTATAGCAATCAGCCCCAGCATTTT. This gives the protein CAAEATYSNQPQHF.

Of note for this clone: The junction shows a germline mismatch at one end, possibly a read error. Other DNA sequences from this sample encode an identical CDR3 as well. The chain uses TRBV5-6 and TRBJ2-5; D gene ambiguous. The CDR3 extends over 13 amino acids. Per germline, CDR1 SGHDT and CDR2 YYEEEE. Written as DNA, the CDR3 is TGCGCCAGCAGCTTGGGCAGGCAAGAGACCCAGTACTTC. Protein product: CASSLGRQETQYF. Combining the CDR3 with reference TRBV5-6 and TRBJ2-5 gives the whole variable domain DAGVTQSPTHLIKTRGQQVTLRCSPKSGHDTVSWYQQALGQGPQFIFQYYEEEERQRGNFPDRFSGHQFPNYSSELNVNALLLGDSALYLCASSLGRQETQYFGPGTRLLVL.

The chain carries TRBV15 and TRBJ1-4; TRBD1 matches at 9 bases. Germline V gene data show CDR1 as LNHNV and CDR2 as YYDKDF (reference sequence). Trimming removed 4 bases from V and 7 bases from J; junction bases left unmatched: 7. There are 15 residues in the CDR3. The CDR3 DNA sequence: TGTGCCACCAGCACCAACAGGGGGCTGGCTGAAAAACTGTTTTTT. Protein product: CATSTNRGLAEKLFF. The complete variable domain, with remaining parts taken from reference TRBV15 and TRBJ1-4, reads DAMVIQNPRYQVTQFGKPVTLSCSQTLNHNVMYWYQQKSSQAPKLLFHYYDKDFNNEADTPDNFQSRRPNTSFCFLDIRSPGLGDTAMYLCATSTNRGLAEKLFFGSGTQLSVL.

V usage is TRBV20-1 and J usage is TRBJ2-7; D call uncertain. Germline CDR1 DFQATT, CDR2 SNEGSKA (reference sequence). This CDR3 is 11 amino acids long. Here the CDR3 reads CSRFVSYEQYF. The CDR3 DNA sequence: TGCAGCAGGTTCGTCTCCTACGAGCAGTACTTC.

This sequence joins TRBV9 and TRBJ2-3; TRBD2 matches 7 bases. The CDR3 covers 17 residues. The germline V gene encodes CDR1 SGDLS and CDR2 YYNGEE. J gave up 2 bases and V 1 base, and 10 bases lay outside the gene matches. The chain's CDR3 is CASSVSGGTRSTDTQYF. DNA of the CDR3: TGTGCCAGCAGCGTATCGGGAGGAACGAGGTCCACAGATACGCAGTATTTT.

J is TRBJ1-1 and V is TRBV28; no definite D call. Germline CDR1 and CDR2: MDHEN and SYDVKM. The CDR3 runs 15 residues. V dropped 6 bases and J dropped 4 bases, with 18 bases sitting between them. CDR3 loop: CASSPEGWAATEAFF. The CDR3 bases are TGTGCCAGCAGCCCCGAAGGATGGGCAGCCACTGAAGCTTTCTTT.

The rearrangement uses TRBV5-1 and TRBJ2-3, with 13 bases identical to TRBD2. This CDR3 spans 16 amino acids. J gave up 5 bases and V 4 bases, and 7 bases lay outside the gene matches. The germline V gene has CDR1 SGHRS and CDR2 YFSETQ. The CDR3 bases are TGCGCCAGCAGCCCCCGGACTAGCGGGAGAATAGATACGCAGTATTTT. Translating it yields CASSPRTSGRIDTQYF.

The V gene is TRBV5-1, the J gene TRBJ1-3; the D is unclear. CDR3 length: 16 amino acids. Germline CDR1 and CDR2: SGHRS and YFSETQ. Trimming cost V 3 bases and J 4 bases, with 17 bases left between them. This CDR3 reads CASSSNLISTGNTIYF. The CDR3 nucleotides are TGCGCCAGCAGCTCCAATCTTATATCGACAGGAAACACCATATATTTT.

The chain couples TRBV28 to TRBJ2-7; D is possibly TRBD1 (6 bases). The CDR3 has 15 amino acids. The germline V gene encodes CDR1 MDHEN and CDR2 SYDVKM. The V end lost 3 bases, the J end lost 0 bases, and 12 bases lay between the germline ends. The CDR3 DNA is TGTGCCAGCAGTTTTGGGGGCGCCGGCTCCTACGAGCAGTACGTC. It yields the protein CASSFGGAGSYEQYV.

V and J are TRBV7-7 and TRBJ2-2; no clear D. V was pared by 1 base and J by 4 bases, with 4 bases between. The CDR3 sequence is 13 residues long. CDR1 and CDR2 from the germline V gene are SSHAT and FNYEAQ (reference sequence). The CDR3 nucleotides read TGTGCCAGCAGCTTAGACAGCACCGGGGAGCTGTTTTTT. Translating gives CASSLDSTGELFF.

The V and J genes are TRBV28 and TRBJ2-5, with 12 bases lining up with TRBD1. The DNA matches TRBJ2-7 better at its end, which makes the J call doubtful. CDR3 size: 19 residues. The germline V gene encodes CDR1 MDHEN and CDR2 SYDVKM. The CDR3 protein is CASSFSNPGQGAWGYEQYF. CDR3 nucleotide sequence: TGTGCCAGCAGTTTTTCAAACCCGGGACAGGGGGCCTGGGGGTACGAGCAGTACTTC.

This clone was counted once. The chain recombines TRBV6-5 with TRBJ1-3; 7 nucleotides line up with TRBD1. CDR3 length equals 13 residues. From germline, CDR1 is MNHEY and CDR2 SVGAGI. V was pared by 6 bases and J by 4 bases, with 3 bases of the junction left unmatched. CDR3 in amino acids: CASSPDRGNTIYF. The CDR3 DNA follows: TGTGCCAGCAGCCCGGACAGGGGAAACACCATATATTTT.